This T cell receptor beta chain emerged from a study of cytotoxic CD8 clonotypes in ibrutinib-treated CLL. Overall study context: Of a cohort that held about a dozen relapsed/refractory and 15 treatment-naive patients, some 17 were IGHV unmutated. Broader study findings: Public clonotypes, found uncommonly, either contracted or stayed stable on treatment. Progressing patients had sampling times that differed from those of sustained-remission patients.

A remark on this clone: Its target is unknown.

Library input was about 1.8 micrograms of DNA from cryopreserved PBMCs. This CDR3 has 13 residues. The germline V gene encodes CDR1 SGHNT and CDR2 YYREEE (reference sequence). Trimming left V 4 bases short and J 0 bases short, with 8 bases between. Sequencing used immunoSEQ multiplex PCR; TCRdb keeps in-frame clones, though not all of them. The sample has tens of thousands of clones, just under 70% seen once. This clonotype was obtained from a human donor with chronic lymphocytic leukemia. The chain has TRBV5-4 and TRBJ2-7; D might be TRBD1 or TRBD2, each matching 5 bases. The sample here was PBMCs, taken after 24 months of ibrutinib treatment. Written as DNA, the CDR3 is TGTGCCAGCAGCCGGGACCACTCCTACGAGCAGTACTTC. Translation gives CASSRDHSYEQYF.